This T cell receptor beta chain was found in a study of blood T cell repertoires in COVID-19. Turning to the study itself: Samples representing acute and convalescent COVID-19 were sourced from the United States, Italy and Spain. T cells, B-cell-depleted T cells, or PBMCs supplied cDNA or gDNA.

Sequencing was performed with immunoSEQ multiplex PCR; in TCRdb, only in-frame clones are kept and a portion is missing. The table lists about 140,000 clones, 76% of them singletons, with 4.5% to 5% in the top ten. The specimen was peripheral blood. The clonotype was recovered from a woman at least 80 years old with active or convalescent COVID-19.

The CDR3 DNA reads as TGTGCCTGGGGACAGGGGACTAATTCACCCCTCCACTTT. It specifies CAWGQGTNSPLHF. The rearrangement uses TRBV30 and TRBJ1-6; 9 bases are shared with TRBD1. V shed 5 bases, J shed 6 bases, and the junction held 2 bases outside the gene matches. This CDR3 spans 13 amino acids. CDR1 is GTSNPN and CDR2 is SVGIG in the germline V gene (reference sequence).